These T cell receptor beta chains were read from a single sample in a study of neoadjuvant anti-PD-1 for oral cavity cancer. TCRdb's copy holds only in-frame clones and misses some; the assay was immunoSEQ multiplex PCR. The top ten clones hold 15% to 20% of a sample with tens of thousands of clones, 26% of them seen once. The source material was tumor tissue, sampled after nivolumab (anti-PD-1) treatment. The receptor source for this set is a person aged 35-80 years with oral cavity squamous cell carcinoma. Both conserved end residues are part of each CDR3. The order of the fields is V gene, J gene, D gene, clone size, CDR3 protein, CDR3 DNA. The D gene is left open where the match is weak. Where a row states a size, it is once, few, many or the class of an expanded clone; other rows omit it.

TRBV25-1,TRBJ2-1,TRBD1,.,CASRADRGSPNYNEQFF,TGTGCCAGCAGGGCGGACAGGGGGTCCCCCAACTACAATGAGCAGTTCTTC
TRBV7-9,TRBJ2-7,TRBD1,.,CASSLRGQGIHEQYF,TGTGCCAGCAGCTTGAGAGGACAGGGAATCCACGAGCAGTACTTC
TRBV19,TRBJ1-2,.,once,CASTYLQGNYGYTF,TGTGCCAGTACCTATCTCCAGGGGAACTATGGCTACACCTTC
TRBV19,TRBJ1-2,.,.,CASTRGIVNGYTF,TGTGCCAGTACCCGAGGGATCGTGAATGGCTACACCTTC
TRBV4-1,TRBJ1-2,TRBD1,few,CASQPRDRGGYGYTF,TGCGCCAGCCAACCTCGGGACAGGGGTGGATATGGCTACACCTTC
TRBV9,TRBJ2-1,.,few,CASSVGGLGLSKTYNEQFF,TGTGCCAGCAGCGTAGGGGGGTTGGGACTTAGCAAGACCTACAATGAGCAGTTCTTC
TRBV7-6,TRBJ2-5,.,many,CASSRQLQETQYF,TGTGCCAGCAGCCGACAATTACAAGAGACCCAGTACTTC
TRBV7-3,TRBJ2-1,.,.,CASSLEGGNYNEQFF,TGTGCCAGCAGCTTAGAAGGGGGTAACTACAATGAGCAGTTCTTC
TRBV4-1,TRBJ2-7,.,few,CASTPRTDSYEQYF,TGCGCCAGCACCCCGAGGACAGACTCCTACGAGCAGTACTTC
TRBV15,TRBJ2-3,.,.,CATSREQGRDTQYF,TGTGCCACCAGCAGAGAGCAGGGGAGAGATACGCAGTATTTT
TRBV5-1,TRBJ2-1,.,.,CASSYDSNEQFF,TGCGCCAGCAGCTACGACTCAAATGAGCAGTTCTTC
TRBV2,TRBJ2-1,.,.,CASSFKSQFF,TGTGCCAGCAGTTTTAAGTCGCAGTTCTTC
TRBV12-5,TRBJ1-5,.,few,CASGLASGSLENQPQHF,TGTGCTAGTGGTTTGGCCTCTGGCTCACTGGAGAATCAGCCCCAGCATTTT
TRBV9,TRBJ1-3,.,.,CASSALDSFSGNTIYF,TGTGCCAGCAGCGCGCTTGACAGTTTCTCTGGAAACACCATATATTTT
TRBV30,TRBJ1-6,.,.,CAWGRLSSYNSPLHF,TGTGCCTGGGGACGGCTGAGCTCCTATAATTCACCCCTCCACTTT
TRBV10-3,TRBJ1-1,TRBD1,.,CAISPQGMNTEAFF,TGTGCCATCAGCCCACAGGGGATGAACACTGAAGCTTTCTTT
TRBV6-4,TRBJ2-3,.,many,CASSVDGRSTDTQYF,TGTGCCAGCAGTGTTGATGGGCGTAGCACAGATACGCAGTATTTT
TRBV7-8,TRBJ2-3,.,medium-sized,CASSFITRDTQYF,TGTGCCAGCAGCTTTATAACAAGGGATACGCAGTATTTT
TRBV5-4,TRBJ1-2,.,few,CASSLVVGGYTF,TGTGCCAGCAGCTTGGTTGTTGGTGGCTACACCTTC
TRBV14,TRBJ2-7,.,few,CASSQEPGSYEQYF,TGTGCCAGCAGCCAAGAACCTGGGTCCTACGAGCAGTACTTC
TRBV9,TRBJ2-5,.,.,CASSPRFGETQYF,TGTGCCAGCAGCCCTCGTTTCGGAGAGACCCAGTACTTC
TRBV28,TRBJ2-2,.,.,CASSPWGGTGELFF,TGTGCCAGCAGCCCATGGGGTGGCACCGGGGAGCTGTTTTTT
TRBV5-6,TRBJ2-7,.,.,CASSRGGRDEQYF,TGTGCCAGCAGCAGAGGGGGGCGGGACGAGCAGTACTTC
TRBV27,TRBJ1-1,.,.,CASSAGWGLPGAFF,TGTGCCAGCAGTGCAGGGTGGGGGTTACCGGGCGCTTTCTTT
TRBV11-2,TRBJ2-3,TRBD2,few,CASSLDPLGLAGSTDTQYF,TGTGCCAGCAGCTTAGATCCCCTGGGACTAGCGGGTAGCACAGATACGCAGTATTTT
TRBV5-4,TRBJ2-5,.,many,CASSLVRGLGQETQYF,TGTGCCAGCAGCTTGGTCAGGGGTTTGGGGCAAGAGACCCAGTACTTC
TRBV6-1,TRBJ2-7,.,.,CASSDVGGPSEQYF,TGTGCCAGCAGTGACGTGGGGGGGCCCTCCGAGCAGTACTTC
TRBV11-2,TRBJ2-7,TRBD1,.,CASSLNRGNEQYF,TGTGCCAGCAGCTTGAACAGGGGCAACGAGCAGTACTTC
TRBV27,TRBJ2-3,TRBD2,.,CASSLLEEGLAGGPRDTQYF,TGTGCCAGCAGTTTACTCGAGGAAGGACTAGCGGGAGGGCCGAGGGATACGCAGTATTTT
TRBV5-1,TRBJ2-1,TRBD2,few,CASSSSGSIYNEQFF,TGCGCCAGCAGCTCTAGCGGGAGTATCTACAATGAGCAGTTCTTC
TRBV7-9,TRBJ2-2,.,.,CASSLSPSSNTGELFF,TGTGCCAGCAGCTTATCCCCTAGCTCTAACACCGGGGAGCTGTTTTTT
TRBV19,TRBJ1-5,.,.,CASSIWVRDQPQHF,TGTGCCAGTAGTATATGGGTCAGAGATCAGCCCCAGCATTTT
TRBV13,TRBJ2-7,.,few,CASSLKGGKHYYEQYF,TGTGCCAGCAGCTTAAAGGGAGGTAAACACTACTACGAGCAGTACTTC
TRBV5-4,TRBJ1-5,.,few,CASSLYVGSYSNQPQHF,TGTGCCAGCAGCTTATATGTGGGATCCTATAGCAATCAGCCCCAGCATTTT
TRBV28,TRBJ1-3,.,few,CASSFEGSSGNTIYF,TGTGCCAGCAGTTTTGAGGGAAGCTCTGGAAACACCATATATTTT
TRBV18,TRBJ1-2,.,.,CASSPRASSNYGYTF,TGTGCCAGCTCACCCCGGGCTTCCTCTAACTATGGCTACACCTTC
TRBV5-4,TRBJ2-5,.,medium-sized,CASSTPLGETQYF,TGTGCCAGCAGCACCCCTTTAGGGGAGACCCAGTACTTC